Following are 4 T cell receptor beta chains from one sample sequenced in a study of blood T cell repertoires in COVID-19. Here immunoSEQ multiplex PCR was the method, and the copy in TCRdb shows in-frame clones only, minus some. Found here are approximately 130,000 clones, around 86% of them singletons; the top ten hold over 15%. Sample: PBMCs or T cells enriched from blood (not recorded which). The receptors originated from a man aged 25-40 years who had recovered from COVID-19.

CDR3 DNA sequence: TGTGCCAGCAGCCGGGGGAGAGGGCCTAATTCACCCCTCCACTTT. Its protein is CASSRGRGPNSPLHF. The V gene is TRBV5-8, the J gene TRBJ1-6; D is perhaps TRBD1 (5 bases). V was cut by 4 bases and J by 6 bases, with 14 bases left in between. This CDR3 region has 15 residues. Germline V gene sequence: CDR1 SGHTS, CDR2 YDEGEE.

The chain couples TRBV14 to TRBJ2-1; 10 positions match TRBD2. This CDR3 contains 16 residues. V gave up 3 bases and J gave up 8 bases; unmatched junction bases: 10. CDR1 and CDR2 from the germline V gene are SGHDN and FVKESK. The chain's CDR3 is CASSHLLAGDSDEQFF. CDR3 sequence (DNA): TGTGCCAGCAGCCATTTGCTAGCGGGAGATTCGGATGAGCAGTTCTTC.

The chain recombines TRBV19 with TRBJ1-5; 9 nucleotides match TRBD1. The CDR3 has 14 amino acids. V dropped 3 bases and J dropped 6; count of bases not matched to a gene: 3. Germline V lookup: CDR1 LNHDA, CDR2 SQIVND (reference sequence). In nucleotides, the CDR3 is TGTGCCAGTAGTATCGGGACAGGGCCTCAGCCCCAGCATTTT. Translation: CASSIGTGPQPQHF.

This clone showed up just a few times. The gene calls are TRBV6-6 and TRBJ2-7; 7 nucleotides line up with TRBD2. J lost 5 bases, V lost 2 bases, and 0 bases had no gene match. Germline CDR1 and CDR2: MNHNY and SVGAGI (reference sequence). The CDR3 length is 12 residues. CDR3 DNA: TGTGCCAGCAGTTACCGGGGGGACGAGCAGTACGTC. This gives the protein CASSYRGDEQYV.